The clone carrying this T cell receptor beta chain was found once. No antigen is known for it. The CDR3 is made up of 18 amino acids. The germline gives CDR1 LGHNA, CDR2 YSLEER. With 0 bases removed from V and 0 bases from J, the gap between germline ends came to 15 bases. The sample is drawn from a study of early T cells in non-severe SARS-CoV-2 infection. Study-wide context: The sequenced material was bulk RNA from unsorted whole blood, and its chains were unpaired. General study findings and limits: Anti-spike CD8 specificities were favored by VDJdb matching, whose results missed private and CD4 specificities.

Individually, cDNA molecules had unique molecular identifiers attached to them. TCRdb analysed the 5' RACE reads with MiXCR anew, one entry per CDR3 protein. The sample yields tens of thousands of distinct CDR3 sequences, around 9.1% seen once. The sample consisted of whole blood, taken at baseline. The chain carries TRBV4-3 and TRBJ2-1; D gene uncertain. The clonotype was recovered from an adult who was a healthcare worker with PCR-confirmed SARS-CoV-2 infection or an uninfected control (not recorded which). The CDR3 DNA sequence: TGCGCCAGCAGCCAAGATAGGCCGCTTCACCACTCCTACAATGAGCAGTTCTTC. This codes for CASSQDRPLHHSYNEQFF.